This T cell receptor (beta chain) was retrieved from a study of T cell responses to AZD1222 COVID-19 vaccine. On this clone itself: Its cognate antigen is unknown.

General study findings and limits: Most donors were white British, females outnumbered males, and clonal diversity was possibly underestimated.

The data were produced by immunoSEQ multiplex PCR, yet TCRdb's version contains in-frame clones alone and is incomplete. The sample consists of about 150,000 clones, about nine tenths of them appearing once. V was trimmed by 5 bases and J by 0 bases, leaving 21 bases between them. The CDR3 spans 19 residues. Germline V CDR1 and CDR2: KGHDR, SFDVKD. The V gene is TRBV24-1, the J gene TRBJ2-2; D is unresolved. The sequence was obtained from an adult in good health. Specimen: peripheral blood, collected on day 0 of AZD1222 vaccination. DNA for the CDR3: TGTGCCACCAGTGGTAGTTATTCGTGGGATGACGCGAACACCGGGGAGCTGTTTTTT. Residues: CATSGSYSWDDANTGELFF.